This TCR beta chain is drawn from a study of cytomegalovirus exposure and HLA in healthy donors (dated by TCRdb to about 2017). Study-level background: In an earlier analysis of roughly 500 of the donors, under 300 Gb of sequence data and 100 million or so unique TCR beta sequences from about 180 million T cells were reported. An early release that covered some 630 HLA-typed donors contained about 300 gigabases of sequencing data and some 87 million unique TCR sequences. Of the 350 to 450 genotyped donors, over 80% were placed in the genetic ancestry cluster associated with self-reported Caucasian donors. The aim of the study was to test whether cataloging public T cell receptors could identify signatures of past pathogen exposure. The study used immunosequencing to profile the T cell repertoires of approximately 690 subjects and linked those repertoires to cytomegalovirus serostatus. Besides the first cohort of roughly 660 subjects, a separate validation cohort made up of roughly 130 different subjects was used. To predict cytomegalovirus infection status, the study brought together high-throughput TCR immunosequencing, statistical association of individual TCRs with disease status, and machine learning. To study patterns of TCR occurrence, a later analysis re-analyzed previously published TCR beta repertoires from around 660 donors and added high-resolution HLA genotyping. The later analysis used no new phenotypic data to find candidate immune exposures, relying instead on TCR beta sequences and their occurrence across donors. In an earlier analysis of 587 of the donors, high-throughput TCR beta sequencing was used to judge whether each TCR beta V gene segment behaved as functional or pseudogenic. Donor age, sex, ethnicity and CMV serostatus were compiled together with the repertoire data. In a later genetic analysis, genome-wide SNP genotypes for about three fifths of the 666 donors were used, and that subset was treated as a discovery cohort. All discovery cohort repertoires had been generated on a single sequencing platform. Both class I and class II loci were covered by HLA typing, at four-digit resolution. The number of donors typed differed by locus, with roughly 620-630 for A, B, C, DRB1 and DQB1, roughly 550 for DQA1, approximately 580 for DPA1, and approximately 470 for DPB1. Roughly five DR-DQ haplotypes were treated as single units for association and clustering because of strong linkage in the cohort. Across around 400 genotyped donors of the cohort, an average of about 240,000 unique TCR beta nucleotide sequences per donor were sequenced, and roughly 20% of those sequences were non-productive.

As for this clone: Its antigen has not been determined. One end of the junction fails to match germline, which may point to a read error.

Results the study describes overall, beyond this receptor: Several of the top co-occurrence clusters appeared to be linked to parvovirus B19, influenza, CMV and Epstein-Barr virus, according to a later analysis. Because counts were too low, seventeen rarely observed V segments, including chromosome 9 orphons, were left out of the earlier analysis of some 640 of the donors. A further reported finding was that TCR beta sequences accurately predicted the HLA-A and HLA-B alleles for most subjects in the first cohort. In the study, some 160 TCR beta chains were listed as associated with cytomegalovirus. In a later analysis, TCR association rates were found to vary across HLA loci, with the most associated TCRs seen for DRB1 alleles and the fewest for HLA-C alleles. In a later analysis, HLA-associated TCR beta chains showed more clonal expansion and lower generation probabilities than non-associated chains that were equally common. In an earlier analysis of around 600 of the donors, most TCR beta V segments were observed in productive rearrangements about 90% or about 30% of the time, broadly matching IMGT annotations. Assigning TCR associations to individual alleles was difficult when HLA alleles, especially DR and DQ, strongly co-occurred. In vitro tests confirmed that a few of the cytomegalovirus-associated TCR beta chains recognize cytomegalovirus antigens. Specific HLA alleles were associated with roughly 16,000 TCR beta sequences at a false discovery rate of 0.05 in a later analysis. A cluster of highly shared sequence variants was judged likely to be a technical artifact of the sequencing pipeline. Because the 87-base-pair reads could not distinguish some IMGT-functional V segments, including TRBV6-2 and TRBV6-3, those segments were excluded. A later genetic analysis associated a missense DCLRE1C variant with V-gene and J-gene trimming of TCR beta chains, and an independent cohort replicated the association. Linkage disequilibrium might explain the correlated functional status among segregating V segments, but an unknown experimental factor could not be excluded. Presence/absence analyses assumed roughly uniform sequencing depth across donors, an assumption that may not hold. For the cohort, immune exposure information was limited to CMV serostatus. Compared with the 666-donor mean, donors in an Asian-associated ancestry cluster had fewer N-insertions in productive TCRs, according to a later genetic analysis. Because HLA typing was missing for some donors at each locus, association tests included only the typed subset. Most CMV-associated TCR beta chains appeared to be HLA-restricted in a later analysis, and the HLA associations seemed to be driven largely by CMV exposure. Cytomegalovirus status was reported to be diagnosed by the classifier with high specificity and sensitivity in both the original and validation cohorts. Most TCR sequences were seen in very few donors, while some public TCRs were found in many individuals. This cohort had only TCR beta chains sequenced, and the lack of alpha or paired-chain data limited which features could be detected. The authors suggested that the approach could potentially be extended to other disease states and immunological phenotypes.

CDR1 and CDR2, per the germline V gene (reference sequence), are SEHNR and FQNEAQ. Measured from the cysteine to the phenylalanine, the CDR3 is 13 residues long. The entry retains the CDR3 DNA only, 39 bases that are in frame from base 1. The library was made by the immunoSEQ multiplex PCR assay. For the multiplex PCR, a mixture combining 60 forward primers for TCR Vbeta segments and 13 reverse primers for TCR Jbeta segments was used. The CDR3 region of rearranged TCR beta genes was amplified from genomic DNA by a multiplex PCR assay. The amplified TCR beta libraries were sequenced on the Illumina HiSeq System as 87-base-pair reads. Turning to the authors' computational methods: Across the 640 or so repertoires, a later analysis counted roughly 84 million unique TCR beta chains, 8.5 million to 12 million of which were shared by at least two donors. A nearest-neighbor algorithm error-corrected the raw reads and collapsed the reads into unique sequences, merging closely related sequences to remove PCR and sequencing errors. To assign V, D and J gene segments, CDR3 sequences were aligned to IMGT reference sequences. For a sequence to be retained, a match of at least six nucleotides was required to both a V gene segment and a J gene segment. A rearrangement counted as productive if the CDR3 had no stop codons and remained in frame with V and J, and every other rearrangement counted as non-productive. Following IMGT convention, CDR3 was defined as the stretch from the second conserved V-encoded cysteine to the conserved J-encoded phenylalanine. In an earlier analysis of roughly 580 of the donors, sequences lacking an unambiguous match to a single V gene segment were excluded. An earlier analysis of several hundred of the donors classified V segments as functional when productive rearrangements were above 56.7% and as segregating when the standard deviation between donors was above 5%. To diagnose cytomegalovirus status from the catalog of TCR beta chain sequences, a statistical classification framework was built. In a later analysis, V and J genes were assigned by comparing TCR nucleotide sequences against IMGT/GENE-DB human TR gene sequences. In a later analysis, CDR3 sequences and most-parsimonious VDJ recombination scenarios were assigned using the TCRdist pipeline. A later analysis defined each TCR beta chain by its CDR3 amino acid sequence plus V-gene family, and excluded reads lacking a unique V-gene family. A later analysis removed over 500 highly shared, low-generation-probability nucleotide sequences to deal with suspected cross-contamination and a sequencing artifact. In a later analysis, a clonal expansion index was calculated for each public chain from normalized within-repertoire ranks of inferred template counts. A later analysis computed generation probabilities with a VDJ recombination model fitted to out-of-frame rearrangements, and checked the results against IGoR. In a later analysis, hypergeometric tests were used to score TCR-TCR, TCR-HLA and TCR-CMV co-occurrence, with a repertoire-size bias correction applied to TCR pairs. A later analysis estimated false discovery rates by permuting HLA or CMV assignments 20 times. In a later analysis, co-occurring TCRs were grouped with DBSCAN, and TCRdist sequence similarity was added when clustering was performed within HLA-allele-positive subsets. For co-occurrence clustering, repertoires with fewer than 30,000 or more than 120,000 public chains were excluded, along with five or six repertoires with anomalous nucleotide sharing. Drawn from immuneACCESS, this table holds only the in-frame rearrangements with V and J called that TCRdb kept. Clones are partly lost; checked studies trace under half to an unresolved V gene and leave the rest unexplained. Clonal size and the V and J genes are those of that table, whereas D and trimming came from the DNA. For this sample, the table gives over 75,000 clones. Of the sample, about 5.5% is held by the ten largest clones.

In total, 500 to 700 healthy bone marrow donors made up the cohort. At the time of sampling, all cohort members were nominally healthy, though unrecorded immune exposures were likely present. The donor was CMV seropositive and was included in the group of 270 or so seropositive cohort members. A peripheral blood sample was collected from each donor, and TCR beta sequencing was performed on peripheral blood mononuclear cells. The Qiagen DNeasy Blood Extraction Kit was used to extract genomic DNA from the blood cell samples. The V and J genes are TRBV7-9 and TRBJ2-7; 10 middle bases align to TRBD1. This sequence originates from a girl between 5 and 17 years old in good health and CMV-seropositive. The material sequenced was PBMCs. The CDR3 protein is CASNLGTGAEQYF. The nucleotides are TGTGCCAGCAACTTAGGGACAGGGGCCGAGCAGTACTTC.